This T cell receptor beta chain stems from a study of cytomegalovirus exposure and HLA in healthy donors. Study details: There were approximately 80 million unique TCRs (from HLA-typed donors) in an early data release. Study findings and constraints: The listing of 150 to 200 TCR beta chains classed them as cytomegalovirus-associated.

The PCR contained 60 Vbeta and 13 Jbeta primers. Using immunoSEQ multiplex PCR, the repertoire was profiled, and TCRdb retains in-frame clones only, with some absent. The sample records about 140,000 clones, around 76% being singletons. Remarks on this clone: Its specificity is not known.

The CDR3 covers 12 residues. Germline V gives CDR1 ENHRY, CDR2 SYGVKD. V lost 11 bases to trimming and J lost 7 bases, with 17 bases between them. The sequence came from a male donor in good health and CMV-seronegative. The sample consisted of PBMCs. V usage is TRBV10-3 and J usage is TRBJ1-1; perhaps TRBD1 as D (6 bases). The CDR3 loop reads CAVRGGQSEAFF. CDR3 nucleotide sequence: TGTGCCGTAAGGGGGGGGCAGAGTGAAGCTTTCTTT.